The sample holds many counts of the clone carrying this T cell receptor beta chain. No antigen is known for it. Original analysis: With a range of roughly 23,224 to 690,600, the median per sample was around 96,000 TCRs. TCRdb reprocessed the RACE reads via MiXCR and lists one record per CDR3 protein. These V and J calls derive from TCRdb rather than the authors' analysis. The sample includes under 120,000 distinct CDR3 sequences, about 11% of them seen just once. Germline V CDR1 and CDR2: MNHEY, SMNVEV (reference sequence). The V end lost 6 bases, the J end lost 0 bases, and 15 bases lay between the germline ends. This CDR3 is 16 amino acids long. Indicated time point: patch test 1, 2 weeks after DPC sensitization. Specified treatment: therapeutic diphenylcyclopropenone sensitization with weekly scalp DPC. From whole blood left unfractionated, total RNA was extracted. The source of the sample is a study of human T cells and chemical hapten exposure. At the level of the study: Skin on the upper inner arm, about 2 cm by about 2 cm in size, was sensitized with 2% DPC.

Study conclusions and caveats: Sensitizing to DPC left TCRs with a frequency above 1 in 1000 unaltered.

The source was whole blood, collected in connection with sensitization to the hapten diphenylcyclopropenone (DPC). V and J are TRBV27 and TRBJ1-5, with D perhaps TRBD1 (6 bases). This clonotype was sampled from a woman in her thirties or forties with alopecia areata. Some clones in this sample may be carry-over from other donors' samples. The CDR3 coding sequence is TGTGCCAGCAGATCCAGGAGGGGGGATAGCAATCAGCCCCAGCATTTT. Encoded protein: CASRSRRGDSNQPQHF.